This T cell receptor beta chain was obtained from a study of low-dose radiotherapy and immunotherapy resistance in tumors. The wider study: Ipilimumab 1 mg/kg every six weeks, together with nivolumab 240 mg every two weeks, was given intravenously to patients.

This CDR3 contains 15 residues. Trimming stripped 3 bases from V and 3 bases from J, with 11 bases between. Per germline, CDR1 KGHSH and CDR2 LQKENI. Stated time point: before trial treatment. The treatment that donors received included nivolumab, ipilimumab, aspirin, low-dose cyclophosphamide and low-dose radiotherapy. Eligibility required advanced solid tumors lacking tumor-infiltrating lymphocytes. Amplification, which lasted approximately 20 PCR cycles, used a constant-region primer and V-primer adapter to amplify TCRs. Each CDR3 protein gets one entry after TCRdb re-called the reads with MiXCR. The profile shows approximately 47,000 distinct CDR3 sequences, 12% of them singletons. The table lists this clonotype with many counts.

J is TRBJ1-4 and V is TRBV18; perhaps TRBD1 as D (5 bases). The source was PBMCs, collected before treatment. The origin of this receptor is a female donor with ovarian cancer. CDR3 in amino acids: CASSPITGSNEKLFF. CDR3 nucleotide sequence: TGTGCCAGCTCACCGATCACAGGTTCTAATGAAAAACTGTTTTTT.